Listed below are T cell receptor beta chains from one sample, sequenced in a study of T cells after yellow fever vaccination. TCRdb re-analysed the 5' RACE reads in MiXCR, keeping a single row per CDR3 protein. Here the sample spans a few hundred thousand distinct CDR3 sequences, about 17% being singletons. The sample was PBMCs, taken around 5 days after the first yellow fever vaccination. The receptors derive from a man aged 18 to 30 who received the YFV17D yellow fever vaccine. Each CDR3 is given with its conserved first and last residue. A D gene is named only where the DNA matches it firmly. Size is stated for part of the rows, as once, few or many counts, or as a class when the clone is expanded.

CDR3 protein: CASSRTTGNTEAFF; CDR3 DNA: TGTGCCAGCAGCCGAACTACGGGCAACACTGAAGCTTTCTTT; V gene: TRBV7-2; D gene: NA; J gene: TRBJ1-1; clone size: few
CDR3 protein: CASPGRASNEQFF; CDR3 DNA: TGTGCCAGCCCGGGACGAGCATCCAATGAGCAGTTCTTC; V gene: TRBV7-2; D gene: NA; J gene: TRBJ2-1; clone size: few
CDR3 protein: CASSARDRGGAGAQHF; CDR3 DNA: TGCGCCAGCAGCGCTCGGGACAGGGGGGGGGCCGGAGCCCAGCATTTT; V gene: TRBV4-1; D gene: TRBD1; J gene: TRBJ1-5; clone size: NA
CDR3 protein: CASSPPQGANTGELFF; CDR3 DNA: TGTGCCAGCTCACCACCACAGGGGGCCAACACCGGGGAGCTGTTTTTT; V gene: TRBV18; D gene: TRBD1; J gene: TRBJ2-2; clone size: few
CDR3 protein: CASSQIAGKNEQFF; CDR3 DNA: TGTGCCAGCAGCCAAATAGCGGGGAAGAATGAGCAGTTCTTC; V gene: TRBV3-1; D gene: TRBD2; J gene: TRBJ2-1; clone size: NA
CDR3 protein: CASSTDGTSGTQYF; CDR3 DNA: TGTGCCAGCAGCACGGACGGGACCTCAGGAACCCAGTACTTC; V gene: TRBV7-3; D gene: NA; J gene: TRBJ2-5; clone size: few
CDR3 protein: CASSLEQENTEAFF; CDR3 DNA: TGTGCCAGCAGCTTAGAACAGGAGAACACTGAAGCTTTCTTT; V gene: TRBV7-8; D gene: NA; J gene: TRBJ1-1; clone size: few
CDR3 protein: CASRGDREESYNEQFF; CDR3 DNA: TGTGCCAGCAGGGGGGACAGGGAAGAGTCCTACAATGAGCAGTTCTTC; V gene: TRBV6-1; D gene: TRBD1; J gene: TRBJ2-1; clone size: NA
CDR3 protein: CTGIMYNEQFF; CDR3 DNA: TGCACAGGGATTATGTACAATGAGCAGTTCTTC; V gene: TRBV29-1; D gene: NA; J gene: TRBJ2-1; clone size: many
CDR3 protein: CASGVRGPDSNQPQHF; CDR3 DNA: TGTGCCAGCGGCGTCCGGGGTCCCGATAGCAATCAGCCCCAGCATTTT; V gene: TRBV2; D gene: NA; J gene: TRBJ1-5; clone size: few
CDR3 protein: CASSYSDVSGNTIYF; CDR3 DNA: TGTGCCAGCAGTTACTCAGATGTCTCTGGAAACACCATATATTTT; V gene: TRBV6-5; D gene: NA; J gene: TRBJ1-3; clone size: NA
CDR3 protein: CASSLTAGTANTGELFF; CDR3 DNA: TGTGCCAGCAGCTTAACCGCCGGGACAGCGAACACCGGGGAGCTGTTTTTT; V gene: TRBV7-3; D gene: TRBD1; J gene: TRBJ2-2; clone size: NA
CDR3 protein: CASSLGASGRPDTQYF; CDR3 DNA: TGCGCCAGCAGCTTGGGGGCGTCAGGGCGCCCAGATACGCAGTATTTT; V gene: TRBV5-1; D gene: NA; J gene: TRBJ2-3; clone size: few
CDR3 protein: CASSRVRGSSYNEQFF; CDR3 DNA: TGTGCCAGCAGCCGCGTTCGGGGGAGCTCCTACAATGAGCAGTTCTTC; V gene: TRBV7-3; D gene: NA; J gene: TRBJ2-1; clone size: NA
CDR3 protein: CASSYRVTESNSPLHF; CDR3 DNA: TGTGCCAGCAGCTACCGGGTGACCGAGAGCAATTCACCCCTCCACTTT; V gene: TRBV7-2; D gene: NA; J gene: TRBJ1-6; clone size: NA
CDR3 protein: CAISELVTSGNQETQYF; CDR3 DNA: TGTGCCATCAGTGAGTTGGTCACTAGCGGTAATCAAGAGACCCAGTACTTC; V gene: TRBV10-3; D gene: TRBD2; J gene: TRBJ2-5; clone size: NA
CDR3 protein: CASSPDGRSYGYTF; CDR3 DNA: TGCGCCAGCAGCCCAGACGGGAGAAGCTATGGCTACACCTTC; V gene: TRBV5-1; D gene: NA; J gene: TRBJ1-2; clone size: NA
CDR3 protein: CASSLEGPGVEQYF; CDR3 DNA: TGCGCCAGCAGCTTGGAGGGCCCGGGGGTCGAGCAGTACTTC; V gene: TRBV5-1; D gene: NA; J gene: TRBJ2-7; clone size: many
CDR3 protein: CASTQGTHWGNQPQHF; CDR3 DNA: TGTGCCAGCACCCAAGGGACACACTGGGGCAATCAGCCCCAGCATTTT; V gene: TRBV6-2/TRBV6-3; D gene: NA; J gene: TRBJ1-5; clone size: NA
CDR3 protein: CASSEKRAGRVGTDTQYF; CDR3 DNA: TGTGCCAGCAGTGAAAAGCGGGCAGGGAGGGTGGGCACAGATACGCAGTATTTT; V gene: TRBV6-1; D gene: TRBD2; J gene: TRBJ2-3; clone size: once
CDR3 protein: CSARDRNRDAYGYTF; CDR3 DNA: TGCAGTGCTAGAGATAGAAACAGGGATGCCTATGGCTACACCTTC; V gene: TRBV20-1; D gene: NA; J gene: TRBJ1-2; clone size: NA
CDR3 protein: CSASGGAGRQETQYF; CDR3 DNA: TGCAGTGCTAGCGGGGGGGCCGGTCGGCAAGAGACCCAGTACTTC; V gene: TRBV20-1; D gene: TRBD2; J gene: TRBJ2-5; clone size: few
CDR3 protein: CASSLILETQYF; CDR3 DNA: TGTGCCAGCAGCCTGATACTAGAGACCCAGTACTTC; V gene: TRBV7-9; D gene: NA; J gene: TRBJ2-5; clone size: few
CDR3 protein: CASFAWTSGTGELFF; CDR3 DNA: TGTGCCAGCTTTGCGTGGACCTCGGGCACCGGGGAGCTGTTTTTT; V gene: TRBV7-2; D gene: NA; J gene: TRBJ2-2; clone size: NA
CDR3 protein: CASSQEGSGYTF; CDR3 DNA: TGTGCCAGCTCACAGGAGGGGTCTGGCTACACCTTC; V gene: TRBV18; D gene: NA; J gene: TRBJ1-2; clone size: few
CDR3 protein: CASSESTGGQPQHF; CDR3 DNA: TGCGCCAGCAGTGAGTCGACAGGGGGGCAGCCCCAGCATTTT; V gene: TRBV10-2; D gene: TRBD1; J gene: TRBJ1-5; clone size: few
CDR3 protein: CASSVPPAGGGFTDTQYF; CDR3 DNA: TGTGCCAGCAGTGTACCCCCCGCGGGGGGTGGGTTTACAGATACGCAGTATTTT; V gene: TRBV11-2; D gene: TRBD2; J gene: TRBJ2-3; clone size: NA
CDR3 protein: CASSLGLAGASAYEQYF; CDR3 DNA: TGTGCCAGCAGCCTCGGACTAGCGGGGGCCTCAGCCTACGAGCAGTACTTC; V gene: TRBV7-2; D gene: TRBD2; J gene: TRBJ2-7; clone size: NA
CDR3 protein: CASSYGPQGGELFF; CDR3 DNA: TGTGCCAGCAGTTATGGCCCCCAAGGCGGGGAGCTGTTTTTT; V gene: TRBV6-5; D gene: NA; J gene: TRBJ2-2; clone size: NA
CDR3 protein: CASSYQPNLAGDPETQYF; CDR3 DNA: TGTGCCAGCAGTTACCAGCCAAACCTAGCGGGGGATCCGGAGACCCAGTACTTC; V gene: TRBV6-5; D gene: TRBD2; J gene: TRBJ2-5; clone size: few
CDR3 protein: CASSFIGGSNEKLFF; CDR3 DNA: TGTGCCAGCAGCTTCATAGGGGGTTCAAATGAAAAACTGTTTTTT; V gene: TRBV7-2; D gene: NA; J gene: TRBJ1-4; clone size: NA
CDR3 protein: CASSPQETNVLTF; CDR3 DNA: TGTGCCAGCAGCCCACAGGAAACCAACGTCCTGACTTTC; V gene: TRBV7-3; D gene: NA; J gene: TRBJ2-6; clone size: NA
CDR3 protein: CASSWRGQGKETQYF; CDR3 DNA: TGTGCCAGCAGCTGGCGGGGACAGGGGAAAGAGACCCAGTACTTC; V gene: TRBV7-2; D gene: TRBD1; J gene: TRBJ2-5; clone size: many
CDR3 protein: CSGAEYQETQYF; CDR3 DNA: TGCAGTGGGGCCGAGTACCAAGAGACCCAGTACTTC; V gene: TRBV20-1; D gene: NA; J gene: TRBJ2-5; clone size: NA
CDR3 protein: CASLGQGQETQYF; CDR3 DNA: TGTGCCAGCCTTGGACAGGGACAAGAGACCCAGTACTTC; V gene: TRBV19; D gene: TRBD1; J gene: TRBJ2-5; clone size: NA
CDR3 protein: CASSVRGPNTEAFF; CDR3 DNA: TGCGCCAGCAGCGTCCGGGGCCCGAACACTGAAGCTTTCTTT; V gene: TRBV5-1; D gene: NA; J gene: TRBJ1-1; clone size: few
CDR3 protein: CASSFWGPGSYLAKNIQYF; CDR3 DNA: TGTGCCAGCAGCTTCTGGGGGCCGGGTTCCTACCTGGCCAAAAACATTCAGTACTTC; V gene: TRBV11-1; D gene: NA; J gene: TRBJ2-4; clone size: few
CDR3 protein: CASSARGGPNEQFF; CDR3 DNA: TGTGCCAGCAGCGCCCGTGGGGGGCCGAATGAGCAGTTCTTC; V gene: TRBV9; D gene: NA; J gene: TRBJ2-1; clone size: few
CDR3 protein: CASSIGTFPLDYNEQFF; CDR3 DNA: TGCGCCAGCAGCATCGGGACGTTTCCGTTAGACTACAATGAGCAGTTCTTC; V gene: TRBV5-1; D gene: NA; J gene: TRBJ2-1; clone size: few
CDR3 protein: CASREAQPPYEQYF; CDR3 DNA: TGTGCCAGCCGAGAAGCGCAGCCACCCTACGAGCAGTACTTC; V gene: TRBV27; D gene: NA; J gene: TRBJ2-7; clone size: many
CDR3 protein: CASSLFSTYNTEAFF; CDR3 DNA: TGTGCCAGCAGCTTATTTTCGACATATAACACTGAAGCTTTCTTT; V gene: TRBV11-2; D gene: NA; J gene: TRBJ1-1; clone size: NA
CDR3 protein: CASSLALGLARYGYTF; CDR3 DNA: TGTGCCAGCAGCTTAGCGTTAGGACTGGCCCGCTATGGCTACACCTTC; V gene: TRBV7-2; D gene: NA; J gene: TRBJ1-2; clone size: NA
CDR3 protein: CASSIGGAPAQTQYF; CDR3 DNA: TGTGCCAGTAGTATAGGGGGGGCGCCGGCCCAGACCCAGTACTTC; V gene: TRBV19; D gene: NA; J gene: TRBJ2-5; clone size: NA
CDR3 protein: CAWRRELNTEAFF; CDR3 DNA: TGTGCCTGGAGGCGGGAACTGAACACTGAAGCTTTCTTT; V gene: TRBV30; D gene: NA; J gene: TRBJ1-1; clone size: few
CDR3 protein: CASRNRGSTDTQYF; CDR3 DNA: TGTGCCAGCAGAAACAGGGGTAGCACAGATACGCAGTATTTT; V gene: TRBV7-2; D gene: TRBD1; J gene: TRBJ2-3; clone size: few